This entry is about one TCR beta chain. The donors (healthy individuals) were bone marrow donors. These data come from a study of cytomegalovirus exposure and HLA in healthy donors. The V end was cut by 7 bases, the J end by 2 bases, with 12 bases between. The CDR3 consists of 14 residues. Germline CDR1 MNHNS, CDR2 SASEGT. 60 Vbeta and 13 Jbeta primers were used in PCR. The assay was immunoSEQ multiplex PCR, and TCRdb's table has in-frame clones only and misses some. The sample shows 30,000 to 40,000 clones, and roughly 3.5% sits with its ten largest clones. The TCR was taken from a woman aged 40 to 50 in good health and CMV-seropositive. V usage is TRBV6-1 and J usage is TRBJ2-1; D possibly corresponds to TRBD1 (6 bases). The sample was PBMCs. CDR3 bases: TGTGCCAGCAAACCACAGGGCACCTACAATGAGCAGTTCTTC. This codes for CASKPQGTYNEQFF.